This paragraph covers one T cell receptor (beta chain) sequence. The specificity of this receptor is unknown. The input lacks base qualities; no much larger clone sits a single base away. The sample is drawn from a study of CD8 T cells in Susac syndrome (dated by TCRdb to the late 2010s). General notes on the study: The study used repertoire sequencing to test whether antigen drove CD8+ T cell activation and differentiation in Susac syndrome. CD8+ T cell repertoire clonality was compared between about a dozen healthy donors, approximately 14 Susac syndrome patients and fewer than 19 multiple sclerosis patients. On the study overall, not on this receptor specifically: The TCR sequencing and HLA analysis was acknowledged to have included a relatively small number of individuals.

The CDR3 has 16 amino acids, counting the end cysteine and phenylalanine. This entry keeps only the CDR3 DNA: 48 bases, framed from base 1. V and J lose 4 bases and 0 bases, and a span of 16 bases separates them. High-throughput TCR beta sequencing profiled peripheral blood CD8+ and CD4+ T cells from healthy donors, Susac syndrome patients and multiple sclerosis patients. Treatment-naive patients with stable or active relapsing-remitting disease fulfilling revised McDonald criteria were used as multiple sclerosis controls. Bulk CD8+ and CD4+ T cells were purified magnetically by negative isolation, whereas CD8+ TEMRA cells were enriched by FACS. Blood was drawn into EDTA tubes, processed within 24 hours, and PBMCs were isolated by density gradient centrifugation. PBMCs destined for TCR sequencing were cryopreserved in liquid nitrogen and later thawed in a 37 °C water bath. Purity of sorted or isolated CD4+, CD8+ and CD8+ TEMRA cells was at least 90%.

RNA was extracted using the RNeasy kit, and about 0.5 to 1 ug of the RNA was reverse transcribed with random hexamers. The immunoSEQ multiplex PCR assay, which covers 54 Vbeta and 13 Jbeta segments, was used to amplify TCR beta CDR3 regions. To correct PCR amplification bias, a synthetic template baseline was used for both primer optimization and computational correction. The authors processed their data as follows. Reads were annotated to V, D and J genes according to IMGT and were analyzed with immunoSEQ Analyzer, with only productive sequences retained. To calculate clonality, Shannon entropy was normalized by log2 of the number of productive unique sequences and then subtracted from one. Public and private clones were assessed among the 100 most prevalent clones of each patient and control. Susac-specific clones were defined as absent from healthy and MS cohorts, over a thousand published viral clones and other ImmuneACCESS disease sequences. TCRdb reworked the public reads: Q25 trimming with fastp, MiXCR clone assembly, productive beta chains retained. Each entry is one CDR3 protein sequence, shown with its most common DNA and genes. V and J calls and clone size were set by TCRdb, not the authors. The sample records approximately 200,000 distinct CDR3 sequences, roughly nine tenths of which are singletons. Around 0.15% of the sample lies in the top ten.

The receptor was isolated from a human donor with multiple sclerosis. The sequence joins TRBV12-3 or TRBV12-4 to TRBJ2-7, with TRBD1 as a weak D call on 5 bases. Sequencing was carried out using CD8+ T cells from PBMCs. For the CDR3, the sequence is CASSSPVDRGSYEQYF. The sequenced DNA is TGTGCCAGCAGTTCCCCGGTAGACAGAGGCTCCTACGAGCAGTACTTC.